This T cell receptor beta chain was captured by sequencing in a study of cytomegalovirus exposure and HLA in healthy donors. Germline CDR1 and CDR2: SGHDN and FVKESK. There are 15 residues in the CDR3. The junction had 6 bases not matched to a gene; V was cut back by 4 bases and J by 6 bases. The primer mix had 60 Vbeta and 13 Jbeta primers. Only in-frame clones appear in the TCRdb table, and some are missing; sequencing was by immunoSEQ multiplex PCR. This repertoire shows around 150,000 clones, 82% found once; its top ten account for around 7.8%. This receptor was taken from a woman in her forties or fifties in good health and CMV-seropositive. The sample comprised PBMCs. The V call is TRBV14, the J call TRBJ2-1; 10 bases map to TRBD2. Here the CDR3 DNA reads TGTGCCAGCAGCCTAAGCGGGAGGGCTCTCAATGAGCAGTTCTTC. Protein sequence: CASSLSGRALNEQFF. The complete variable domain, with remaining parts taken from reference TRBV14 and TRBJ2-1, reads EAGVTQFPSHSVIEKGQTVTLRCDPISGHDNLYWYRRVMGKEIKFLLHFVKESKQDESGMPNNRFLAERTGGTYSTLKVQPAELEDSGVYFCASSLSGRALNEQFFGPGTRLTVL.